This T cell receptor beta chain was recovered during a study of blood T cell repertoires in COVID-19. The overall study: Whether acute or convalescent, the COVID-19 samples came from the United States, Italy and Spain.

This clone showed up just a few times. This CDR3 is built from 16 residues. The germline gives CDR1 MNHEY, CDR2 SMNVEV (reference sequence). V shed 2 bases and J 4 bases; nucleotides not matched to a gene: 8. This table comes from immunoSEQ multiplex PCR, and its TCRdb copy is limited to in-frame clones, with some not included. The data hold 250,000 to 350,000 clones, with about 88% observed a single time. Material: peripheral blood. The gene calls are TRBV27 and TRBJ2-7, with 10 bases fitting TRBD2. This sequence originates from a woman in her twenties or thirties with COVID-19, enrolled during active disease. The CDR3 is CASSLRLAGVGYEQYF. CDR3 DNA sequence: TGTGCCAGCAGTTTACGGCTAGCGGGAGTTGGGTACGAGCAGTACTTC.